Detailed here is one T cell receptor beta chain. Antigen specificity is unknown. This sample was included in a study of blood T cells in healthy people across ages. A second about 7 to 12 cycle PCR used barcoded and J-beta primers. Each cDNA molecule was tagged by a template-switch adaptor that had 12 random nucleotides. TCRdb re-called the 5' RACE reads through MiXCR, storing one row per CDR3 protein. Altogether about 900,000 distinct CDR3 sequences are present, around 62% being singletons, with the ten largest covering 25% to 35%. Extractions gave at least 5 micrograms of total RNA per sample. Study results and limitations: When set beside aged donors, long-lived donors presented more naive CD4+ cells and higher diversity. TCR beta diversity, measured per million T cells, fell in a roughly linear way with age.

This CDR3 spans 12 amino acids. V dropped 5 bases and J dropped 6; count of bases not matched to a gene: 3. Germline-derived CDR1 and CDR2 are GTSNPN and SVGIG (reference sequence). The genes are TRBV30 and TRBJ1-2; 10 bases line up with TRBD1. This TCR was sampled from a man in his thirties or forties in good health. Specimen: blood. For the CDR3, the DNA is TGTGCCTGGTGGGACAGGGGTAATGGCTACACCTTC. It codes for CAWWDRGNGYTF.